Listed here is a single T cell receptor (beta chain). Its antigen is not identified. The sample comes from a study of circulating and synovial CD4+ cells in juvenile arthritis. The method was immunoSEQ multiplex PCR; TCRdb's version includes in-frame clones alone and lacks a portion of them. This sample has about 32,000 clones; around 95% occur once, and the top ten carry around 2.8%. Points from the study as a whole: These blood cells shared more CDR3 sequences with synovium than bulk blood.

Patients with active juvenile idiopathic arthritis donated these samples. Specimen: CD4+ T cells from blood. This receptor was taken from a human donor with juvenile idiopathic arthritis.

In DNA, the CDR3 is TGTGCCAGCTCACCGGGACAGGGGGTAGTAGGTGAGCAGTACTTC. Amino acids: CASSPGQGVVGEQYF. The rearrangement joins TRBV18 to TRBJ2-7, with 11 positions matching TRBD1. Germline-derived CDR1 and CDR2 are KGHSH and LQKENI. With V trimmed by 3 bases and J by 7 bases, 8 bases remained unmatched. CDR3 size: 15 residues.